This T cell receptor (beta chain) was recovered during a study of T cell clonality in common variable immunodeficiency. Sequencing input was equivalent genomic DNA from CVID and controls. Libraries were prepared by immunoSEQ multiplex PCR; TCRdb keeps only in-frame clonotypes and omits some of them. The sample shows 42,000 or so clones, none of them appearing just once. Trimming took 6 bases from V and 7 from J, leaving 10 bases between them. This CDR3 region has 12 residues. Germline V CDR1 and CDR2: MNHEY, SVGEGT. Both groups were predominantly of Caucasian heritage. In this sample, this clone turned up many times. The missing CDR3 end, 3 residues past where the read stops, is filled in from the germline J gene.

The clonotype comes from a person aged 18 to 75 in good health. This rearrangement joins TRBV6-2 or TRBV6-3 to TRBJ1-5; D is ambiguous. Sequenced: peripheral blood mononuclear cells. The sequenced part of the CDR3 DNA is TGTGCCAGCAGACAGTCCCAACAGCCC. Its protein product is CASRQSQQP. The whole CDR3 region reads CASRQSQQPQHF.